The 10 T cell receptor beta chains below come from one sample, sequenced in a study of shared clonotypes between healthy human individuals. Using immunoSEQ multiplex PCR, the repertoire was profiled, and TCRdb retains in-frame clones only, with some absent. Among about 2 million clones listed, 90% to 95% were seen once. The sequenced material came from naive CD4+ T cells sorted from blood. Described subset: CD45RA+ positively selected. Receptor source: a man aged 18 to 35 in good health.

This clone was seen a single time. J is TRBJ2-3 and V is TRBV5-1, with D perhaps given as TRBD1 or TRBD2 (5 bases each). V gave up 0 bases and J gave up 4 bases, with 18 bases separating them. This CDR3 is built from 17 residues. The V gene's germline CDR1 is SGHRS and CDR2 YFSETQ. Here the CDR3 reads CASSLAPRQGVSDTQYF. For the CDR3, the DNA is TGCGCCAGCAGCTTGGCCCCTCGGCAGGGAGTCTCAGATACGCAGTATTTT.

In the case of this clone: Additional DNA sequences in this sample encode the identical CDR3. The chain combines TRBV7-2 with TRBJ2-3; D might be TRBD2 (6 bases). The germline V gene has CDR1 SGHTA and CDR2 FQGNSA. V lost 3 bases to trimming and J lost 2 bases, with 9 bases between them. CDR3 length: 14 amino acids. Written as DNA, the CDR3 is TGTGCCAGCAGCTTTGGACTATTCACAGATACGCAGTATTTT. As protein: CASSFGLFTDTQYF. Complete variable domain (other parts from reference TRBV7-2 and TRBJ2-3): GAGVSQSPSNKVTEKGKDVELRCDPISGHTALYWYRQSLGQGLEFLIYFQGNSAPDKSGLPSDRFSAERTGGSVSTLTIQRTQQEDSAVYLCASSFGLFTDTQYFGPGTRLTVL.

The J gene is TRBJ2-7, the V gene TRBV5-4; either TRBD1 or TRBD2 may fit D (6 bases each). This CDR3 spans 15 amino acids. The V gene lost 4 bases and the J gene lost 2 bases, with 16 bases spanning the gap. Germline-derived CDR1 and CDR2 are SGHNT and YYREEE (reference sequence). This CDR3 is CASSPGGQVTYEQYF. The DNA for the CDR3 is TGTGCCAGCAGCCCCGGGGGACAAGTTACCTACGAGCAGTACTTC.

The chain combines TRBV7-3 with TRBJ2-1, with 7 bases lining up with TRBD1. Per germline, CDR1 SGHTA and CDR2 FQGTGA. The CDR3 contains 15 residues. Unmatched junction bases numbered 10, after V lost 2 bases and J lost 9 bases. The CDR3 DNA reads as TGTGCCAGCAGCTTAGACAGGGTCGGATTGAGTGAGCAGTTCTTC. Translated: CASSLDRVGLSEQFF.

V gene TRBV9 combines with J gene TRBJ1-2; no clear D gene. CDR1 is SGDLS, CDR2 YYNGEE, per germline. This CDR3 has 15 residues. The ends were cut back, 0 bases at V and 1 base at J, with 10 bases in the middle. CDR3 protein: CASSVEPNLNYGYTF. As DNA, the CDR3 is TGTGCCAGCAGCGTAGAACCCAATCTTAACTATGGCTACACCTTC.

The J gene is TRBJ1-5, the V gene TRBV28; TRBD1 matches at 9 bases. V was pared by 5 bases and J by 2 bases, with 13 bases of the junction left unmatched. The germline CDR1 and CDR2 sequences are MDHEN and SYDVKM. CDR3 length: 18 amino acids. CDR3 DNA sequence: TGTGCCAGCAGTAGCGACAGGGGGGTCACGTTTGGCAATCAGCCCCAGCATTTT. Its translation: CASSSDRGVTFGNQPQHF.

This clone was detected a few times. The chain is built from TRBV27 and TRBJ2-7, with 7 bases identical to TRBD1. The germline V gene has CDR1 MNHEY and CDR2 SMNVEV (reference sequence). CDR3 length: 12 amino acids. Trimming cost V 6 bases and J 6 bases; bases outside gene matches: 5. Here the CDR3 DNA reads TGTGCCAGCAGCCCAGGGGGTCGCGAGCAGTACTTC. Translated: CASSPGGREQYF.

The V gene is TRBV18, the J gene TRBJ1-3; D call uncertain. The germline V gene has CDR1 KGHSH and CDR2 LQKENI. The ends were cut back, 3 bases at V and 0 bases at J, with 12 bases in the middle. This CDR3 is built from 16 residues. CDR3 DNA sequence: TGTGCCAGCTCACCGTCGGCCACTCCCTCTGGAAACACCATATATTTT. Protein sequence: CASSPSATPSGNTIYF.

This chain connects TRBV7-2 to TRBJ2-7; 7 bases agree with TRBD2. V was clipped by 1 base and J by 1 base; unmatched bases: 4. Germline V gene data show CDR1 as SGHTA and CDR2 as FQGNSA. This CDR3 comprises 15 residues. CDR3 region: CASSLGGSVSYEQYF. The CDR3 coding sequence is TGTGCCAGCAGCTTAGGCGGGAGCGTATCCTACGAGCAGTACTTC.

This chain links TRBV28 with TRBJ2-7, with D tentatively TRBD2 (6 bases). Trimming removed 4 bases at V and 2 bases at J, with 12 bases between. This CDR3 region has 14 residues. Per the germline V gene, CDR1 is MDHEN and CDR2 is SYDVKM. As DNA, the CDR3 is TGTGCCAGCAGTTCAGGTAGCGGACCCTACGAGCAGTACTTC. It encodes CASSSGSGPYEQYF.